The entry below gives a single TCR beta chain sequence along with its context. This clone was seen only once. What this receptor recognizes is not known. It has no much larger one-base neighbor in the sample; base qualities were not kept. In the prospective study, participants were 18 to 89 years old, resided in around 25 geographic areas of the United States, and were enrolled through a virtual design. In the prospective study, participants were assigned to cohorts based on the clinical history participants reported in a screening survey and a study questionnaire. ImmuneRACE Cohort 3 recovered participants were defined by two consecutive negative NP/OP PCR tests, healthcare professional clearance, or symptom resolution. Each participant in the prospective study had whole blood, serum and a nasopharyngeal or oropharyngeal swab collected by mobile phlebotomists. Participants in the prospective study had the option to provide additional blood draws and questionnaires over an approximately 2-month period. Before DNA extraction, blood samples from the prospective study were shipped at room temperature or frozen.

The CDR3, from cysteine to phenylalanine, totals 14 residues. Only CDR3 DNA is held: 42 bases, read in frame from base 1. CDR1 and CDR2 (MNHEY, SVGAGI) derive from the germline V gene. Between the V and J ends, shortened by 5 bases and 12 bases respectively, the junction contains 20 bases. These data come from a study of blood T cell repertoires in COVID-19 (TCRdb year 2020). Background for the entire study: The collaborator samples originated in the United States, Italy and Spain and spanned the acute and convalescent phases of COVID-19. Where available, HLA class I and class II types were obtained from metadata supplied by the sample provider rather than from assay-based typing. The dataset comprised deeply sampled blood TCRbeta repertoires from subjects exposed to, actively infected with, or recovered from COVID-19. A de-identified subject ID, COVID-19 status, age in years and sex were almost always included in the sample metadata. Samples came from the ongoing ImmuneRACE study (first 160 participants) plus 1,254 subjects from 6 global collaborators. The repertoires were made available in a free public database intended to serve as a resource for research on the immune response to SARS-CoV-2. The material from the prospective study consisted of cDNA or gDNA derived from T cells, B-cell-depleted T cells, or PBMCs. The research as a whole found: Clinical and demographic metadata were provided uncurated, with the amount varying by source and participant.

TCRbeta CDR3 regions were amplified from genomic DNA using the immunoSEQ Assay, a bias-controlled multiplex PCR. The study's own analysis went as follows. Nucleated cell counts per sample were estimated from amplification of reference gene primers within the assay. To quantify the absolute abundance of each unique TCRbeta CDR3 rearrangement, sequence reads were collapsed and filtered. Productive Simpson clonality was computed per sample as the square root of Simpson's diversity index over productive rearrangements. The clones in this table, taken by TCRdb from immuneACCESS, are in-frame only. Not every clone is retained; where verified, under half of the shortfall comes from an unresolved V gene, and the cause of the rest is unknown. V, J and clone size reflect that table, while D and trimming were determined from the DNA. The sample table shows over 350,000 clones, and 88% are seen once. The ten largest clones capture roughly 1.2% of the sample.

Recombination linked TRBV6-5 to TRBJ2-1; a weak D assignment points to TRBD1 (5 bases agree). The receptor's source is a young woman who had recovered from COVID-19. Sequences were obtained from PBMCs or T cells enriched from blood (not recorded which). The CDR3 protein: CASSRTPAPGSQFF. The nucleotide sequence is given as TGTGCCAGCAGTCGTACCCCGGCCCCAGGGTCGCAGTTCTTC.